This T cell receptor (beta chain) was recovered during a study of Ad26.COV2.S vaccination and SARS-CoV-2 variants. Study-wide context: In the study, Ad26.COV2.S was injected intramuscularly once, or twice 56 days apart.

As for this clone: Antigen unknown.

General study points: Vaccine recipients posted higher spike-specific TCR breadth than their placebo counterparts.

Produced via immunoSEQ multiplex PCR; TCRdb's table is partial and in-frame only. The sample records 250,000 or so clones, around 90% being singletons. Sample treatment: roughly 18 received Ad26.COV2.S at low or high dose, single or two shots; about 5 received placebo; per-sample allocation not given. Day 63 after the first injection of vaccine or placebo was the sampling time. The sequence derives from a person between 18 and 59 years old who received the Ad26.COV2.S COVID-19 vaccine or a placebo. The source was peripheral blood, collected in a trial of Ad26.COV2.S vaccine versus placebo.

CDR3 in amino acids: CASSLVTIGAGELFF. The CDR3 region has the DNA TGTGCCAGCAGCTTAGTAACAATTGGGGCCGGGGAGCTGTTTTTT. The rearrangement uses TRBV7-2 and TRBJ2-2; no definite D call. V shed 1 base and J shed 6 bases, with 12 bases lying between them. CDR1 SGHTA and CDR2 FQGNSA come from the germline V gene. The CDR3 extends over 15 amino acids.